The 13 T cell receptor beta chains below come from one sample, sequenced in a study of blood T cell repertoires in COVID-19. Repertoires were generated with immunoSEQ multiplex PCR, while TCRdb's copy carries only in-frame clones and drops some. The table includes about 250,000 clones, around nine tenths detected once. Material: peripheral blood. These receptors were collected from a woman aged 55-75 years who had recovered from COVID-19.

This chain joins TRBV7-3 and TRBJ2-1; TRBD2 is a possible D gene (6 bases). Trimming left V 5 bases short and J 2 bases short, with 10 bases between. The CDR3 contains 14 residues. The germline gives CDR1 SGHTA, CDR2 FQGTGA. CDR3 sequence reads: CASSPGDPYNEQFF. In DNA, the CDR3 is TGTGCCAGCAGCCCGGGGGACCCCTACAATGAGCAGTTCTTC.

The V gene is TRBV11-2, the J gene TRBJ1-2; D gene ambiguous. CDR1 is SGHAT, CDR2 FQNNGV, per germline. The CDR3 runs 14 residues. The ends were cut back, 1 base at V and 2 bases at J, with 8 bases in the middle. The CDR3 DNA sequence: TGTGCCAGCAGCTTAGGTCCAGGAAACTATGGCTACACCTTC. Encoded protein: CASSLGPGNYGYTF.

The chain employs TRBV4-3 and TRBJ2-7; TRBD1 aligns across 7 bases. The CDR3 is 14 residues long. Looked up from germline, CDR1 is LGHNA and CDR2 is YSLEER. Trimming removed 3 bases from V and 7 bases from J; junction bases left unmatched: 9. In DNA, the CDR3 is TGCGCCAGCAGCCAGAGAGGGGTCAGGGGGGAGCAGTACTTC. Its protein is CASSQRGVRGEQYF.

Only a few counts were recorded for this clone. This rearrangement joins TRBV7-8 to TRBJ1-5; 8 bases fit TRBD1. Germline CDR1 SGHVS, CDR2 FQNEAQ. V trimming: 5 bases; J trimming: 1 base; junction bases outside the gene matches: 1. CDR3 length: 14 amino acids. This CDR3 is CASSRDRSNQPQHF. DNA for the CDR3: TGTGCCAGCAGCCGGGACAGGAGCAATCAGCCCCAGCATTTT. Full variable domain (missing parts from reference TRBV7-8 and TRBJ1-5): GAGVSQSPRYKVAKRGQDVALRCDPISGHVSLFWYQQALGQGPEFLTYFQNEAQLDKSGLPSDRFFAERPEGSVSTLKIQRTQQEDSAVYLCASSRDRSNQPQHFGDGTRLSIL.

V and J are TRBV5-1 and TRBJ1-6; D ambiguous. Germline V gives CDR1 SGHRS, CDR2 YFSETQ. The CDR3 runs to 14 residues. Trimming shortened V by 0 bases and J by 7 bases, and 8 bases separated the two germline ends. As DNA, the CDR3 is TGCGCCAGCAGCTTGGCCATGGAGAATTCACCCCTCCACTTT. Amino acid sequence: CASSLAMENSPLHF.

The table lists this clone with a few counts. The chain couples TRBV29-1 to TRBJ1-3, with D maybe TRBD1 (5 bases). There are 15 residues in the CDR3. Germline V gene lookup returns CDR1 SQVTM and CDR2 ANQGSEA. Trimming shortened V by 5 bases and J by 2 bases, and 16 bases separated the two germline ends. CDR3 sequence (DNA): TGCAGCGTTCGATTCCAGGGTTTGGCTGGAAACACCATATATTTT. The encoded protein is CSVRFQGLAGNTIYF. Using reference TRBV29-1 and TRBJ1-3 for the parts outside the CDR3, the full variable domain is SAVISQKPSRDICQRGTSLTIQCQVDSQVTMMFWYRQQPGQSLTLIATANQGSEATYESGFVIDKFPISRPNLTFSTLTVSNMSPEDSSIYLCSVRFQGLAGNTIYFGEGSWLTVV.

This clone has just a few counts. This chain uses TRBV28 with TRBJ2-2; 7 nucleotides match TRBD2. The CDR3 has 16 amino acids. Germline loops: CDR1 MDHEN, CDR2 SYDVKM. V shed 0 bases, J shed 4 bases, and the junction held 5 bases outside the gene matches. CDR3 amino acids: CASSLWSGGGTGELFF. CDR3 coding DNA: TGTGCCAGCAGTTTATGGTCGGGGGGTGGCACCGGGGAGCTGTTTTTT.

This chain joins TRBV6-2 or TRBV6-3 and TRBJ2-5; 8 bases are shared with TRBD1. This CDR3 is built from 15 residues. V lost 2 bases to trimming and J lost 5 bases; unmatched junction nucleotides: 7. The germline V gene encodes CDR1 MNHEY and CDR2 SVGEGT. This chain's CDR3 is CASSYPRQGRETQYF. CDR3 nucleotide sequence: TGTGCCAGCAGTTACCCACGACAGGGGAGGGAGACCCAGTACTTC.

CDR3 protein: CASSLQGAYNEQFF. CDR3 in DNA: TGCGCCAGCAGCTTACAGGGAGCCTACAATGAGCAGTTCTTC. This chain joins TRBV5-1 and TRBJ2-1, with D perhaps matching TRBD1 (6 bases). Germline V lookup: CDR1 SGHRS, CDR2 YFSETQ. This CDR3 has 14 residues. Between the trimmed V and J ends, which lost 2 bases and 2 bases, there was a span of 8 bases. Supplemented by reference TRBV5-1 and TRBJ2-1, the full variable domain reads KAGVTQTPRYLIKTRGQQVTLSCSPISGHRSVSWYQQTPGQGLQFLFEYFSETQRNKGNFPGRFSGRQFSNSRSEMNVSTLELGDSALYLCASSLQGAYNEQFFGPGTRLTVL.

This chain connects TRBV6-1 to TRBJ2-2, with D possibly TRBD1 on 6 matching bases. The CDR3 spans 15 residues. The V end was cut by 3 bases, the J end by 5 bases, with 13 bases between. Germline loops: CDR1 MNHNS, CDR2 SASEGT. CDR3 residues: CASSDRQGWTGELFF. In DNA, the CDR3 is TGTGCCAGCAGTGATCGGCAGGGGTGGACCGGGGAGCTGTTTTTT.

The J gene is TRBJ2-5, the V gene TRBV3-1 (or the pseudogene TRBV3-2), with D unresolved. The germline V gene encodes CDR1 LGHDT and CDR2 YNNKEL (reference sequence). The CDR3 totals 13 residues. Trimming cost V 3 bases and J 0 bases, with 5 bases left between them. The CDR3 sequence is CASSHLYQETQYF. The DNA of the CDR3 is TGTGCCAGCAGCCACCTCTACCAAGAGACCCAGTACTTC.

The chain combines TRBV7-2 with TRBJ1-1; no firm D call. V was shortened by 0 bases and J by 11 bases, with 13 bases between the two germline ends. Germline lookup yields CDR1 SGHTA and CDR2 FQGNSA. The CDR3 is made up of 13 amino acids. The DNA for the CDR3 is TGTGCCAGCAGCTTAGCGGAACAGATGAACGCTTTCTTT. Its translation is CASSLAEQMNAFF.

The V gene is TRBV18, the J gene TRBJ2-7, with TRBD1 matching over 7 bases. J gave up 5 bases and V 4 bases, and 2 bases lay outside the gene matches. The CDR3 loop spans 12 amino acids. Germline-derived CDR1 and CDR2 are KGHSH and LQKENI. Here the CDR3 DNA reads TGTGCCAGCTCACTTGACAGGGACGAGCAGTACTTC. It translates to CASSLDRDEQYF.